This T cell receptor beta chain was retrieved from a study of regulatory T cells in long-lasting Graves disease. The sample's time point: newly diagnosed GD, antithyroid drugs for less than 3 months. Following extraction of RNA from PBMCs, that RNA was used to make the TCR library. Patients came from an endocrinology department in Xi'an, China. Findings of the study overall: Authors noted too few samples as a limitation. Newly diagnosed Graves' patients had higher TCR diversity than persistent ones.

A few counts support this clonotype. Its antigen is unidentified. An end of the junction differs from the germline gene, which may be a read error. This CDR3 has 12 residues. Both iRepertoire HTBI primers and Arm-PCR of CDR3 regions were used to build the TCR beta libraries. TCRdb recomputed calls from the multiplex PCR reads with MiXCR, one row per CDR3 protein. The profile covers roughly 500,000 distinct CDR3 sequences, with approximately 15% appearing a single time and roughly 9.7% taken by the ten largest. The same data also contributed to another study, on T cells in Graves' hyperthyroidism and ophthalmopathy. That work contributes: During a first-round RT-PCR of the TCR CDR3, the HTBI primer set was used.

The chain couples TRBV12-3 or TRBV12-4 to TRBJ2-1; D gene unclear. The clonotype originates from a young man with Graves disease. The sequences come from peripheral blood mononuclear cells (PBMCs), collected at new diagnosis, from a patient treated with antithyroid drugs. The CDR3 region has the DNA TGTGCCAGCAGTTTAATACGGAATGAGCAGTCCTTC. Residues: CASSLIRNEQSF.